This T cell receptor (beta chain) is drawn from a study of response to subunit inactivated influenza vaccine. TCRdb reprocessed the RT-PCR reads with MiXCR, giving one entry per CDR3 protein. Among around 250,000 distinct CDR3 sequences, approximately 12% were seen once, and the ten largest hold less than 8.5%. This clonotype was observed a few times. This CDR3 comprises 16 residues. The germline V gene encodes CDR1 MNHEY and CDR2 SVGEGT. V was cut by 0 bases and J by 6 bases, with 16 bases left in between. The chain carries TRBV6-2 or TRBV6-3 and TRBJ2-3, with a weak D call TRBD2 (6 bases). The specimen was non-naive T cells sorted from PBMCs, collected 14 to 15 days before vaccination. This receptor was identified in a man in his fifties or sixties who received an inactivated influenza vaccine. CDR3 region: CASSYSTAGLSDTQYF. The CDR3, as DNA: TGTGCCAGCAGTTACTCGACAGCGGGCCTTTCCGATACGCAGTATTTT.